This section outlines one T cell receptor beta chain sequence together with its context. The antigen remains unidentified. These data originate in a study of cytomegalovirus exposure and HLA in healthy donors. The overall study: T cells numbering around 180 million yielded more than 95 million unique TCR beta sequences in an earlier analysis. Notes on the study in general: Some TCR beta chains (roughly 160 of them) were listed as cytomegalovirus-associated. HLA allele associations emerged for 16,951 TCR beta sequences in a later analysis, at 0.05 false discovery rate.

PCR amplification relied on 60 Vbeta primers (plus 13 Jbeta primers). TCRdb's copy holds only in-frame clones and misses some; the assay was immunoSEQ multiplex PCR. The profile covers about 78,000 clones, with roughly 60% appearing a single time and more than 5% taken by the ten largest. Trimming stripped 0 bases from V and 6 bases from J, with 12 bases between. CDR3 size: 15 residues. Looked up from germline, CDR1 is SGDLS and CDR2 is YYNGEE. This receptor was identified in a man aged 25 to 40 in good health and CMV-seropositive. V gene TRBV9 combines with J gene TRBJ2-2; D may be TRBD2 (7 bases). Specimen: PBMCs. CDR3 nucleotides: TGTGCCAGCAGCGTAGAGGGGGGGCCTTCCGGGGAGCTGTTTTTT. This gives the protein CASSVEGGPSGELFF.